The 19 T cell receptor beta chains below come from one sample, sequenced in a study of T cells in Graves' hyperthyroidism and ophthalmopathy. Amplification yielded TCR beta CDR3 regions, with RNA transcripts as the source. The TCR CDR3 was amplified in a first-round RT-PCR using the HTBI primer set. TCRdb redid the calling of the multiplex PCR reads with MiXCR, one entry per CDR3 protein. The sample carries 300,000 to 450,000 distinct CDR3 sequences, around 25% recorded once. Input material: blood. All receptors come from a man aged 45-60 years with Graves' hyperthyroidism.

This clonotype showed up just a few times. This chain joins TRBV6-5 and TRBJ2-1; perhaps TRBD1 as D (6 bases). Germline values: CDR1 MNHEY, CDR2 SVGAGI. This CDR3 spans 14 amino acids. Trimming stripped 3 bases from V and 5 bases from J, with 11 bases between. DNA of the CDR3: TGTGCCAGCAGTTATGGACAGATTAACAATGAGCAGTTCTTC. Translating it yields CASSYGQINNEQFF.

This clonotype occurred a few times. The chain carries TRBV7-9 and TRBJ2-3; D call uncertain. The CDR3 spans 12 residues. Trimming removed 8 bases at V and 6 bases at J, with 12 bases between. Germline V CDR1 and CDR2: SEHNR, FQNEAQ (reference sequence). The CDR3 here is CASAVMGDTQYF. The CDR3 DNA reads as TGTGCCAGCGCCGTCATGGGGGATACGCAGTATTTT. Looking up the rest from reference TRBV7-9 and TRBJ2-3 gives the full variable domain: DTGVSQNPRHKITKRGQNVTFRCDPISEHNRLYWYRQTLGQGPEFLTYFQNEAQLEKSRLLSDRFSAERPKGSFSTLEIQRTEQGDSAMYLCASAVMGDTQYFGPGTRLTVL.

This clonotype came up a few times. The chain joins TRBV12-3 or TRBV12-4 to TRBJ1-5; 9 bases fit TRBD1. J lost 2 bases, V lost 2 bases, and 10 bases had no gene match. CDR3 length equals 18 residues. The CDR3 nucleotides are TGTGCCAGCAGTTTAATGGACAGGGGCCCCTCGGGCAATCAGCCCCAGCATTTT. Translating it yields CASSLMDRGPSGNQPQHF.

This clonotype was observed at least ten times. The chain is built from TRBV12-3 or TRBV12-4 and TRBJ1-1; TRBD1 is a possible D gene (6 bases). The CDR3 loop spans 13 amino acids. Trimming shortened V by 5 bases and J by 7 bases, and 14 bases separated the two germline ends. The CDR3 region is CASSPLRGSEAFF. The CDR3 DNA reads TGTGCCAGCAGTCCCCTCAGGGGCAGTGAAGCTTTCTTT.

This clonotype was counted between two and nine times. The V call is TRBV9, the J call TRBJ1-6; 7 bases agree with TRBD1. The CDR3 spans 19 residues. Trimming at V came to 5 bases and at J to 4 bases, leaving 18 bases not matched to a gene. Germline lookup yields CDR1 SGDLS and CDR2 YYNGEE. CDR3 bases: TGTGCCAGCAGTCCTCGTGAGAGCCAGGGACAGTCATATAATTCACCCCTCCACTTT. Translated, it gives CASSPRESQGQSYNSPLHF. The full variable domain, completed using reference TRBV9 and TRBJ1-6, is DSGVTQTPKHLITATGQRVTLRCSPRSGDLSVYWYQQSLDQGLQFLIQYYNGEERAKGNILERFSAQQFPDLHSELNLSSLELGDSALYFCASSPRESQGQSYNSPLHFGNGTRLTVT.

This clonotype occurred many times. The J gene is TRBJ2-7, the V gene TRBV11-2, with D possibly matching TRBD2 (6 bases). Between the trimmed V and J ends, which lost 8 bases and 0 bases, there was a span of 11 bases. Germline lookup yields CDR1 SGHAT and CDR2 FQNNGV. The CDR3 totals 13 residues. Written as DNA, the CDR3 is TGTGCCAGCCGGAGGGCAGGCTCCTACGAGCAGTACTTC. Protein product: CASRRAGSYEQYF.

This clonotype was detected a few times. The rearrangement uses TRBV7-8 and TRBJ2-1; TRBD1 might be the D (7 bases). In germline, CDR1 is SGHVS, CDR2 FQNEAQ. The CDR3 sequence is 15 residues long. The V and J ends lost 5 bases and 7 bases respectively, with 18 bases between them. This CDR3 is CASSAGTGTVNEQFF. Written as DNA, the CDR3 is TGTGCCAGCAGCGCGGGAACCGGGACAGTTAATGAGCAGTTCTTC.

The chain is built from TRBV18 and TRBJ2-1; weak D call: TRBD1 (6 bases). This CDR3 comprises 12 residues. V lost 7 bases, J lost 12 bases, and 16 bases lay in between. Looked up from germline, CDR1 is KGHSH and CDR2 is LQKENI. CDR3 nucleotide sequence: TGTGCCAGCTTTGCAGGGGACCCGATGCAGTTCTTC. This translates into CASFAGDPMQFF.

This clonotype was counted ten times or more. The chain joins TRBV20-1 to TRBJ2-3, with D unclear. V lost 4 bases and J lost 3, with 8 bases in between. Germline loops: CDR1 DFQATT, CDR2 SNEGSKA (reference sequence). The CDR3 has 12 residues. CDR3 bases: TGCAGTGCTAAGACGGTAACAGATACGCAGTATTTT. Translation: CSAKTVTDTQYF.

This chain connects TRBV19 to TRBJ2-7; D perhaps matches TRBD2 (5 bases). Trimming pared 3 bases from V and 2 bases from J, leaving 8 bases between. This CDR3 region has 13 residues. Germline lookup yields CDR1 LNHDA and CDR2 SQIVND (reference sequence). In nucleotides, the CDR3 is TGTGCCAGTAGTATGGGAGTTACCTACGAGCAGTACTTC. Translated, it gives CASSMGVTYEQYF.

In this sample, this clonotype turned up a few times. This chain uses TRBV7-9 with TRBJ1-2; weak D call: TRBD1 (6 bases). Trimming took 6 bases from V and 7 from J, leaving 18 bases between them. The CDR3 is 14 residues long. CDR1 is SEHNR, CDR2 FQNEAQ, per germline (reference sequence). The CDR3 loop is CASSFRRGSAGYTF. The CDR3 DNA reads as TGTGCCAGCAGTTTCCGGAGGGGGTCAGCTGGCTACACCTTC. Filled out from reference TRBV7-9 and TRBJ1-2, the complete variable domain reads DTGVSQNPRHKITKRGQNVTFRCDPISEHNRLYWYRQTLGQGPEFLTYFQNEAQLEKSRLLSDRFSAERPKGSFSTLEIQRTEQGDSAMYLCASSFRRGSAGYTFGSGTRLTVV.

On this clonotype itself: Compared with germline, one end of the junction differs, possibly owing to a read error. V gene TRBV27 combines with J gene TRBJ2-7, with TRBD1 matching 10 bases. This CDR3 is 15 amino acids long. The germline V gene has CDR1 MNHEY and CDR2 SMNVEV (reference sequence). The CDR3 nucleotides are TGTGCCAGCAGTTTCCCTGGGACAGGGGTCCACGAGCAGCACTTC. Translated: CASSFPGTGVHEQHF.

This clonotype showed up many times. The chain joins TRBV6-1 to TRBJ1-1, with D unresolved. The V gene lost 5 bases and the J gene lost 5 bases, with 15 bases spanning the gap. Germline V gene data show CDR1 as MNHNS and CDR2 as SASEGT. The CDR3 has 14 amino acids. The CDR3: CASSQVLVGTEAFF. The CDR3 bases are TGTGCCAGCAGTCAGGTCCTAGTCGGAACTGAAGCTTTCTTT.

This clonotype turned up a few times. The J gene is TRBJ2-2, the V gene TRBV18; unclear D gene. The CDR3 is 15 amino acids. Per germline, CDR1 KGHSH and CDR2 LQKENI. Between the trimmed V and J ends, which lost 1 base and 1 base, there was a span of 7 bases. CDR3 nucleotide sequence: TGTGCCAGCTCACCACAAAGAGGGAACACCGGGGAGCTGTTTTTT. This codes for CASSPQRGNTGELFF.

This clonotype was seen many times. The rearrangement joins TRBV28 to TRBJ2-5; 11 bases match TRBD2. CDR1 and CDR2 from the germline V gene are MDHEN and SYDVKM. Germline trimming cut 5 bases from V and 0 bases from J; bases unmatched to any gene: 11. The CDR3 sequence is 18 residues long. The CDR3 loop is CASSGELAGAQYQETQYF. The CDR3 DNA reads TGTGCCAGCAGTGGAGAACTAGCGGGAGCCCAGTACCAAGAGACCCAGTACTTC.

This clonotype was counted between two and nine times. This rearrangement joins TRBV24-1 to TRBJ1-1, with TRBD1 matching 7 bases. V dropped 4 bases and J dropped 11; count of bases not matched to a gene: 6. There are 12 residues in the CDR3. Germline V gives CDR1 KGHDR, CDR2 SFDVKD. The CDR3 is CATSETGKEAFF. CDR3 nucleotides: TGTGCCACCAGTGAGACAGGGAAGGAGGCTTTCTTT.

The rearrangement uses TRBV20-1 and TRBJ2-3, with 9 nucleotides matching TRBD2. After removal of 4 bases from V and 0 bases from J, the junction contained 8 bases not matched to a gene. The CDR3 sequence is 16 residues long. Germline V gives CDR1 DFQATT, CDR2 SNEGSKA (reference sequence). The CDR3 here is CSATNRLAASTDTQYF. CDR3 DNA: TGCAGTGCTACGAATCGACTAGCGGCTAGCACAGATACGCAGTATTTT.

This clonotype was found a few times. V and J are TRBV28 and TRBJ2-7; D might be TRBD2 (5 bases). The CDR3 is 12 residues long. V was clipped by 6 bases and J by 5 bases, with 11 bases between them. The germline V gene encodes CDR1 MDHEN and CDR2 SYDVKM. The CDR3 sequence: CASSPGVHEQYF. The DNA for the CDR3 is TGTGCCAGCAGCCCCGGGGTCCACGAGCAGTACTTC.

This clonotype has ten or more counts. V is TRBV7-9 and J is TRBJ2-1; D gene uncertain. V shed 5 bases and J shed 8 bases, with 7 bases lying between them. The germline V gene encodes CDR1 SEHNR and CDR2 FQNEAQ (reference sequence). CDR3 length: 11 amino acids. The CDR3: CASSALDEQFF. CDR3 bases: TGTGCCAGCAGCGCCTTGGATGAGCAGTTCTTC.